This T cell receptor beta chain was retrieved from a study of T cell repertoires in ileal Crohn's disease. Turning to the study itself: Surgery for a complication: stricturing in roughly 60%, penetrating in 39%.

The time point is: neoterminal ileum biopsy at postoperative endoscopy, about 6 months after surgery. The repertoire was sequenced with immunoSEQ multiplex PCR; TCRdb's copy has only in-frame clones and lacks some. The profile shows some 10,000 clones, roughly 80% of them singletons. Looked up from germline, CDR1 is SGHTA and CDR2 is FQGTGA. The junction had 10 bases not matched to a gene; V was cut back by 5 bases and J by 6 bases. The CDR3 contains 16 residues. The TCR was taken from an adult with Crohn's disease. The material sequenced was ileal tissue. The chain combines TRBV7-3 with TRBJ2-7; TRBD2 matches 13 bases. CDR3 loop: CASSPQGTSGIREQYF. The DNA for the CDR3 is TGTGCCAGCAGCCCCCAGGGGACTAGCGGGATCCGCGAGCAGTACTTC. The complete variable domain, with remaining parts taken from reference TRBV7-3 and TRBJ2-7, reads GAGVSQTPSNKVTEKGKYVELRCDPISGHTALYWYRQSLGQGPEFLIYFQGTGAADDSGLPNDRFFAVRPEGSVSTLKIQRTERGDSAVYLCASSPQGTSGIREQYFGPGTRLTVT.